One T cell receptor beta chain is described in this entry. Its antigen target is currently unknown. There are no base qualities to consult, and no much larger clone falls within one base. The collaborating institutions used their own protocols to collect whole blood in K2EDTA tubes. For TCRbeta analysis, collaborators shipped samples in one of three forms: frozen whole blood, isolated PBMCs, or DNA extracted from either of those sample types. TCRbeta CDR3 regions were amplified from genomic DNA using the immunoSEQ Assay, a bias-controlled multiplex PCR. The source study handled its data this way. The number of nucleated cells in each sample was estimated from the amplification of reference gene primers within the assay. Sequence reads were collapsed and filtered to measure the absolute abundance of every unique TCRbeta CDR3 rearrangement. For each sample, productive Simpson clonality was calculated by taking the square root of Simpson's diversity index across productive rearrangements. In its TCRdb copy, this immuneACCESS table keeps in-frame sequences only and misses some clones. Where compared with another copy, unresolved V genes explain less than half of these, and the others have no known cause. V and J calls and clone size are as listed in that table; D and trimming were resolved from the DNA. This sample lists about 27,000 clones; approximately 80% were detected once. The ten largest clones take up 40% to 50% of the sample.

According to the germline V gene, CDR1 reads SGDLS and CDR2 reads YYNGEE. Trimming takes 4 bases off V and 0 bases off J; junction bases not matched to a gene: 7. Its CDR3 holds 15 amino acids, cysteine through phenylalanine. Only the CDR3 DNA is retained, 45 bases long and in frame from the first base. The record originates from a study of blood T cell repertoires in COVID-19 (dated by TCRdb to the early 2020s). Broadly, across the study: Collaborator samples came from the United States, Italy and Spain and covered acute and convalescent phases of COVID-19. The prospective study material was composed of cDNA or gDNA derived from T cells, B-cell-depleted T cells, or PBMCs. Subjects who had been exposed to COVID-19, were actively infected with it, or had recovered from it provided the deeply sampled blood TCRbeta repertoires that made up the dataset. The repertoires were released in a freely available public database meant as a resource for research on the immune response to SARS-CoV-2. Samples were obtained from the ongoing ImmuneRACE study (first 160 participants) and from 950 to 1,500 subjects provided by 6 global collaborators. Sample metadata almost always included a de-identified subject ID, COVID-19 status, age in years and sex. Where available, HLA class I and class II types were taken from metadata supplied by the sample provider and were not determined by assay-based typing.

Study-level results and caveats: Clinical and demographic metadata were provided uncurated, with the amount varying by source and participant.

The TCR comes from a woman of 80 years or more with acute or convalescent COVID-19. The sequencing input was peripheral blood. Recombination linked TRBV9 to TRBJ2-7, and 7 junctional nucleotides match TRBD1. The CDR3 amino acid sequence is: CASSPDRYSSYEQYF. The sequenced DNA: TGTGCCAGCAGCCCGGACAGGTATAGCTCCTACGAGCAGTACTTC.